Presented here are 16 T cell receptor beta chains from one specimen sequenced in a study of CD8 T cells in ankylosing spondylitis. TCRdb re-called the 5' RACE reads with MiXCR, one entry per CDR3 protein. Among 200,000 to 250,000 distinct CDR3 sequences, about 10% were seen once, and the ten largest hold about 19%. The sample comprised blood, either unsorted or a sorted T cell fraction (not recorded which). These receptors were obtained from a male donor with ankylosing spondylitis or in good health (not recorded which).

This clonotype was found many times. This sequence joins TRBV6-5 and TRBJ2-7; weak D call: TRBD2 (5 bases). The CDR3 covers 12 residues. The germline CDR1 and CDR2 sequences are MNHEY and SVGAGI. Trimming removed 11 bases at V and 1 base at J, with 12 bases between. CDR3 loop: CAAGVSSYEQYF. For the CDR3, the DNA is TGTGCCGCGGGCGTATCGTCCTACGAGCAGTACTTC.

This clonotype was detected ten times or more. The chain combines TRBV30 with TRBJ1-2; D possibly corresponds to TRBD1 (5 bases). The V gene's germline CDR1 is GTSNPN and CDR2 SVGIG (reference sequence). The CDR3 totals 14 residues. The V end was cut by 5 bases, the J end by 1 base, with 14 bases between. The CDR3 here is CAWDPGTGNYGYTF. The CDR3 DNA reads as TGTGCCTGGGACCCTGGGACCGGTAACTATGGCTACACCTTC.

J is TRBJ2-2 and V is TRBV12-3 or TRBV12-4; TRBD2 matches 10 bases. This CDR3 has 18 amino acids. V was pared by 3 bases and J by 3 bases, with 10 bases of the junction left unmatched. The DNA of the CDR3 is TGTGCCAGCAGTTTCCGGGGGGGGACTAGCGCATACACCGGGGAGCTGTTTTTT. This codes for CASSFRGGTSAYTGELFF.

The sample holds many counts of this clonotype. This chain links TRBV20-1 with TRBJ2-1; TRBD2 matches 12 bases. Germline V lookup: CDR1 DFQATT, CDR2 SNEGSKA (reference sequence). Trimming at V came to 3 bases and at J to 5 bases, leaving 5 bases not matched to a gene. The CDR3 is 15 residues long. This chain's CDR3 is CSASNLAGGHNEQFF. CDR3 nucleotides: TGCAGTGCTAGTAATCTAGCGGGGGGGCACAATGAGCAGTTCTTC.

This clonotype was found many times. The gene calls are TRBV12-3 or TRBV12-4 and TRBJ1-1; TRBD1 aligns across 7 bases. The V gene end was trimmed by 9 bases and the J gene end by 7 bases; junction bases not matched to a gene: 11. The length of the CDR3 is 13 residues. The CDR3 region has the DNA TGTGCCAGTTCGACAGGGAAAGTTAATGAAGCTTTCTTT. It yields the protein CASSTGKVNEAFF.

This clonotype has a count of ten or more. The rearrangement uses TRBV7-2 and TRBJ1-2; D is uncertain. Germline assignment: CDR1 SGHTA and CDR2 FQGNSA. CDR3 length: 15 amino acids. Trimming removed 1 base from V and 0 bases from J, with 9 bases in between. The CDR3 sequence is CASSLVNSANYGYTF. CDR3 nucleotide sequence: TGTGCCAGCAGCTTAGTTAATTCAGCTAACTATGGCTACACCTTC. Using reference TRBV7-2 and TRBJ1-2 for the parts outside the CDR3, the full variable domain is GAGVSQSPSNKVTEKGKDVELRCDPISGHTALYWYRQSLGQGLEFLIYFQGNSAPDKSGLPSDRFSAERTGGSVSTLTIQRTQQEDSAVYLCASSLVNSANYGYTFGSGTRLTVV.

This clonotype was found many times. This chain joins TRBV20-1 and TRBJ2-3, with D possibly being TRBD2 (6 bases). Trimming pared 0 bases from V and 6 bases from J, leaving 10 bases between. The V gene's germline CDR1 is DFQATT and CDR2 SNEGSKA (reference sequence). The CDR3 is made up of 13 amino acids. CDR3 residues: CSARDLGRDTQYF. The CDR3 DNA sequence: TGCAGTGCTAGAGACCTGGGGAGGGATACGCAGTATTTT.

At least ten counts were recorded for this clonotype. This sequence joins TRBV7-9 and TRBJ1-5; TRBD1 agrees at 10 bases. Germline CDR1 SEHNR, CDR2 FQNEAQ (reference sequence). This CDR3 contains 16 residues. J gave up 4 bases and V 5 bases, and 8 bases lay outside the gene matches. In DNA form, the CDR3 reads TGTGCCAGCAGCGTTTGGGGACAGGGGATTAATCAGCCCCAGCATTTT. Its translation: CASSVWGQGINQPQHF.

This clonotype was counted only a few times. The chain uses TRBV9 and TRBJ2-1, with D maybe TRBD1 (6 bases). Trimming stripped 3 bases from V and 6 bases from J, with 19 bases between. This CDR3 comprises 16 residues. Germline CDR1 reads SGDLS; CDR2 reads YYNGEE. CDR3 sequence reads: CASSATGTWEANEQFF. The DNA for the CDR3 is TGTGCCAGCAGCGCCACCGGGACATGGGAAGCCAATGAGCAGTTCTTC.

This clonotype was counted between two and nine times. The genes are TRBV5-1 and TRBJ2-1; D may be TRBD1 or TRBD2 (5 bases each). The CDR3 is 13 residues long. Trimming removed 6 bases at V and 5 bases at J, with 12 bases between. The V gene's germline CDR1 is SGHRS and CDR2 YFSETQ. The CDR3 sequence: CASTRDGNNEQFF. DNA of the CDR3: TGCGCCAGCACGAGGGACGGCAACAATGAGCAGTTCTTC.

This sequence joins TRBV10-3 and TRBJ1-1; no clear D gene. CDR1 ENHRY and CDR2 SYGVKD come from the germline V gene. Trimming stripped 2 bases from V and 1 base from J, with 11 bases between. The CDR3 sequence is 15 residues long. This CDR3 is CAISELAQPNTEAFF. CDR3 in DNA: TGTGCCATCAGTGAGCTCGCACAGCCGAACACTGAAGCTTTCTTT.

This sequence joins TRBV9 and TRBJ2-1; possible D gene TRBD1, 6 bases. V was pared by 4 bases and J by 4 bases, with 18 bases between. This CDR3 has 16 residues. In germline, CDR1 is SGDLS, CDR2 YYNGEE. CDR3 protein: CASSTEGDTLYNEQFF. For the CDR3, the DNA is TGTGCCAGCAGCACAGAGGGGGATACCCTTTACAATGAGCAGTTCTTC.

This rearrangement joins TRBV28 to TRBJ1-2; TRBD1 aligns across 9 bases. The CDR3 has 17 residues. From germline, CDR1 is MDHEN and CDR2 SYDVKM. V shed 8 bases and J 3 bases; nucleotides not matched to a gene: 16. CDR3 nucleotides: TGTGCCAGCGGGGTACCCACTCCGGGACAGGGAGACTATGGCTACACCTTC. Protein: CASGVPTPGQGDYGYTF.

This clonotype showed up many times. In DNA, the CDR3 is TGCGCCAGCAGCTTGGAGGGTAGAAGGGACACAGATACGCAGTATTTT. Its translation is CASSLEGRRDTDTQYF. The chain links TRBV5-1 to TRBJ2-3; D gene unclear. Germline V gene sequence: CDR1 SGHRS, CDR2 YFSETQ. Trimming shortened V by 0 bases and J by 2 bases, and 13 bases separated the two germline ends. CDR3 size: 16 residues.

This clonotype was observed at least ten times. The chain's CDR3 is CASSFSAGPNQPQHF. The CDR3 nucleotides are TGTGCCAGCAGTTTTAGCGCAGGGCCTAATCAGCCCCAGCATTTT. This sequence joins TRBV12-3 or TRBV12-4 and TRBJ1-5; D may be TRBD1 (5 bases). The CDR3 totals 15 residues. Trimming pared 3 bases from V and 4 bases from J, leaving 13 bases between.

This clonotype was seen at least ten times. The chain links TRBV29-1 to TRBJ2-3; D gene ambiguous. The CDR3 has 15 amino acids. V dropped 2 bases and J dropped 4 bases, with 16 bases sitting between them. Per the germline V gene, CDR1 is SQVTM and CDR2 is ANQGSEA. CDR3 residues: CSVEYPNRPADTQYF. The CDR3 nucleotides are TGCAGCGTTGAATATCCAAACCGGCCCGCAGATACGCAGTATTTT.